Detailed here is one TCR beta chain. Its antigen specificity is not known. No base quality information exists; no much larger clone differs at one position. The CDR3 goes from the cysteine to the phenylalanine over 13 residues. Only the CDR3 portion is preserved as DNA: 39 bases, with reading frame beginning at the first base. V and J are truncated by 10 bases and 4 bases respectively, leaving an intervening sequence of 17 bases. For CDR1 and CDR2, the germline V gene lists SNHLY and FYNNEI. Library preparation employed the immunoSEQ multiplex PCR assay. For most patients, genomic DNA was isolated using the Qiagen DNeasy Blood and Tissue Kit and was shipped frozen to Adaptive Biotechnologies for TCR sequencing. Adaptive Biotechnologies carried out high-throughput TCR-beta CDR3 sequencing of genomic DNA for most patients. The authors' pipeline ran thus. TCR sequencing data for 18 patients were retrieved from Adaptive's ImmunoSEQ software; three other patients were processed with MiXCR and VDJtools. To correct CD4 versus CD8 sorting errors, any sequence found in both subsets at a frequency ratio below 5:1 was removed. CDR3 nucleotide sequences shared by donor and recipient were removed because the origin of these sequences could not be assigned. Alloreactive clones required at least 2-fold expansion over unstimulated cells and minimum CFSE-low frequency of 0.002% (template counts) or 0.001% (read counts). Clones detected in sequenced pre-transplant spleen, lymph node, or MLR CFSE-low populations of the donor or recipient were defined as mappable. Cumulative frequency of alloreactive clones was calculated as a percentage of all sequences weighted by copy number. In its TCRdb copy, this immuneACCESS table keeps in-frame sequences only and misses some clones. Where compared with another copy, unresolved V genes explain less than half of these, and the others have no known cause. V, J and clone size are taken as reported in that table, and D and trimming were inferred from the DNA itself. The sample profile shows tens of thousands of clones; about 95% of them were found once. The ten most abundant clones make up about 0.22% of the sample.

Interpreted using the paper, the time point label stands for: cells obtained before transplantation from donor or recipient. CD3+CD4+ and CD3+CD8+ populations were FACS-sorted from unstimulated pre-transplant donor and recipient cells taken from spleen or lymph nodes. This entry comes from a study of graft-versus-host responses after intestinal transplantation (dated by TCRdb to about 2021). Background for the entire study: The transplants that recipients received were multivisceral, liver-intestinal, or isolated intestinal. Every recipient was given anti-thymocyte globulin induction, followed by 3 to 4 years of maintenance tacrolimus and steroids. Bulk TCR-beta CDR3 sequencing was used to track graft-versus-host and host-versus-graft alloreactive T cell clones in the graft, circulation and bone marrow after intestinal transplantation. To identify alloreactive clones, pre-transplant mixed lymphocyte reaction products were sequenced and compared with unstimulated pre-transplant donor and recipient T cells. Of the roughly 24 intestinal transplant recipients enrolled in the cohort, one of whom was a retransplant, a few patients without pretransplant specimens were excluded. A peak of at least 4% donor T cells among recipient peripheral blood mononuclear cells was the definition used for donor T cell macrochimerism. Rather than being sequenced by the commercial service, samples from a few later patients were sequenced in-house on an Illumina MiSeq and processed with MiXCR. Paper-wide results and their limitations: Conclusions were limited by the relatively low number and heterogeneity of intestinal transplant patients. Early after transplant, peak levels of circulating GvH clones were found to be associated with declines in HvG clones. Patients with donor T cell macrochimerism had high GvH to HvG T cell clonal ratios in their allografts. GvH clones were detected in recipient bone marrow, and some of these GvH clones were observed earlier in ileal mucosa or blood, consistent with an intestinal mucosal origin.

The chain is made from TRBV2 and TRBJ2-7; matching of 6 bases hints at TRBD1 as the D gene. The specimen was unstimulated CD8+ T cells sorted from spleen or lymph node cells, collected before transplant. The sequence was collected from a human donor who was the organ donor for an intestinal transplant. This receptor has the CDR3 CANRQGLRYEQYF. The sequenced DNA: TGTGCCAACAGGCAGGGGCTTAGGTACGAGCAGTACTTC.